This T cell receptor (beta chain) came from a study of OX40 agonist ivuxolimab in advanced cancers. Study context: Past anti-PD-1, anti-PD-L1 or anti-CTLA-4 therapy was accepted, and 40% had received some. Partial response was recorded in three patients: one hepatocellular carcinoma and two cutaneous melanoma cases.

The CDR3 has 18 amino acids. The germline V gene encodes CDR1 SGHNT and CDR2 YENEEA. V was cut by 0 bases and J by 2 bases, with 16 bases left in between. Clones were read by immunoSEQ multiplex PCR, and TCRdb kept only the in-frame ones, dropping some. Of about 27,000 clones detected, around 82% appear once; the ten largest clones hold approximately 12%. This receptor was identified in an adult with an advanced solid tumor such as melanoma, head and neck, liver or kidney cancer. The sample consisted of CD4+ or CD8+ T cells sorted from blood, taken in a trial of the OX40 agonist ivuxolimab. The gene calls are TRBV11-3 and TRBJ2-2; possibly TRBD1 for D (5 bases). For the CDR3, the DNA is TGTGCCAGCAGCTTAGATAGCACAGGCGCCTTAAACACCGGGGAGCTGTTTTTT. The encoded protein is CASSLDSTGALNTGELFF.